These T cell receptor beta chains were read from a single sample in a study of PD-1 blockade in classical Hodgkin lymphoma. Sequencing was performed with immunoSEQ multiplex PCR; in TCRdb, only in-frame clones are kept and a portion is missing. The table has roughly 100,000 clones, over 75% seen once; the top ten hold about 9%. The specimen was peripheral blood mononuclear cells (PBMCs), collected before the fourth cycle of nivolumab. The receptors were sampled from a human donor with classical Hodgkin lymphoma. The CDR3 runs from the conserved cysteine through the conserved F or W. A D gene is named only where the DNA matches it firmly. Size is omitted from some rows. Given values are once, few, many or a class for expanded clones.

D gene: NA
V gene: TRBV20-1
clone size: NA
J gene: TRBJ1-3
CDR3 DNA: TGCAGTGCCCCCTGGGGGAACACCATATATTTT
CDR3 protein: CSAPWGNTIYF

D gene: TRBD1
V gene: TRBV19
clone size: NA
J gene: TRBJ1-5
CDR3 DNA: TGTGCCAGTAGTATAGATGGCAGGGGGCCCTTGAATCAGCCCCAGCATTTT
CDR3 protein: CASSIDGRGPLNQPQHF

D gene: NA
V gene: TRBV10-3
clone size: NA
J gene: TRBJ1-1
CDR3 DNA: TGTGCCATCAGTGAGTCGAGGAATGAAGCTTTCTTT
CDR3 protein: CAISESRNEAFF

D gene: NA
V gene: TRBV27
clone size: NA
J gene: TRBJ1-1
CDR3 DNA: TGTGCCAGCAGTTTAATCCAGGGTTGGAACACTGAAGCTTTCTTT
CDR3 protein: CASSLIQGWNTEAFF

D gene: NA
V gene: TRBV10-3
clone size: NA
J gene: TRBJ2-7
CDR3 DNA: TGTGCCATCAGTGGGAAGGAGGGCTCCTACGAGCAGTACTTC
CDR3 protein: CAISGKEGSYEQYF

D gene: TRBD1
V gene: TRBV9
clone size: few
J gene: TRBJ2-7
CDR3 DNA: TGTGCCAGCAGCGAGAACCGGGACAGCAGCTCCTACGAGCAGTACTTC
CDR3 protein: CASSENRDSSSYEQYF

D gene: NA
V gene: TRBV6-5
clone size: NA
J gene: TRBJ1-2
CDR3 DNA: TGTGCCAGCAGTTACTCGAGAGATGGGGCCCACACCTTC
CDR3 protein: CASSYSRDGAHTF

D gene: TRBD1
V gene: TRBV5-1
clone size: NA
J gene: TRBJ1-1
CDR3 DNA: TGCGCCAGCAGCTTGGATACAGGGGACACTGAAGCTTTCTTT
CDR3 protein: CASSLDTGDTEAFF

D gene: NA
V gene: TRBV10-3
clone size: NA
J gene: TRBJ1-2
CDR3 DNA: TGTGCCATCAGTGAGTCGGACAGACAGCACTACACCTTC
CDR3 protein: CAISESDRQHYTF

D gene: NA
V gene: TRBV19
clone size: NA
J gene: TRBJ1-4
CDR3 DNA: TGTGCCAGTGCTCCCCTAGGTATTTCTAATGAAAAACTGTTTTTT
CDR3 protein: CASAPLGISNEKLFF

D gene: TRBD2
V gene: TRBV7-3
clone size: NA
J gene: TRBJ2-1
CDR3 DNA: TGTGCCAGCAGCTTAGGTCTAGCGGGGGTCAATGAGCAGTTCTTC
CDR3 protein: CASSLGLAGVNEQFF

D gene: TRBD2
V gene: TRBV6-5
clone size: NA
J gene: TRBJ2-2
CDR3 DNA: TGTGCCAGCAGTGTAAGCGGGAGTGGCACCGGGGAGCTGTTTTTT
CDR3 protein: CASSVSGSGTGELFF

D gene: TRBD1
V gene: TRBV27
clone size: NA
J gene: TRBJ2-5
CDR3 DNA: TGTGCCAGCAGTCCCGGGACAGGTGGGCGTGAGACCCAGTACTTC
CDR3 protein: CASSPGTGGRETQYF

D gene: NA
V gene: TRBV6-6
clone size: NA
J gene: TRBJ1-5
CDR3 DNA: TGTGCCAGCAGTTACTCGACTTCGGGACCCCAGCATTTT
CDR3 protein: CASSYSTSGPQHF

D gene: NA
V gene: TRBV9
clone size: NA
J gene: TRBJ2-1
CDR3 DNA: TGTGCCAGCAGCGTAGACTCGCTGGGCCACAATGAGCAGTTCTTC
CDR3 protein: CASSVDSLGHNEQFF

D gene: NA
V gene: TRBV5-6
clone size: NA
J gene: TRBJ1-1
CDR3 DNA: TGTGCCAGCAGCTTGGCGAAAGAGCCAGCTTTCTTT
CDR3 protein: CASSLAKEPAFF

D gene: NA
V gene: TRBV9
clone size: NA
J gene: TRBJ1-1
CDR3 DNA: TGTGCCAGCAGCGGAGTCTCACTGAACACTGAAGCTTTCTTT
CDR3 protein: CASSGVSLNTEAFF

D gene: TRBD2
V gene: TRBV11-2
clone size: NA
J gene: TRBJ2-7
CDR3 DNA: TGTGCCAGCAGTTTTGGTGGACTAGCGGGGGACCAGCAGTACTTC
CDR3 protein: CASSFGGLAGDQQYF

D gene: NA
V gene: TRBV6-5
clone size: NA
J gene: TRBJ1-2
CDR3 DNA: TGTGCCAGCAGTTACAGCCGCCGGCGCGACGGCTACACCTTC
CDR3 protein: CASSYSRRRDGYTF

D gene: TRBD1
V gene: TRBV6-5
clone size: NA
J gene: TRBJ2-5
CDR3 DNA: TGTGCCAGCAGTCCGGACAGGGGGCCGGAGACCCAGTACTTC
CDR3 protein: CASSPDRGPETQYF

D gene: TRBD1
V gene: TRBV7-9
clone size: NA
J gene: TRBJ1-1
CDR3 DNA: TGTGCCAGCAGCTTAACTGGACAGGGAGTAGAAGCTTTCTTT
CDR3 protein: CASSLTGQGVEAFF

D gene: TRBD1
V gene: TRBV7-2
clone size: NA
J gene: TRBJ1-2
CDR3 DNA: TGTGCCAGCAGCTCTTACAGGGGGCCCAATGGCTACACCTTC
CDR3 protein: CASSSYRGPNGYTF

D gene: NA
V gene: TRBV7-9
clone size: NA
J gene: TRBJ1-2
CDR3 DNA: TGTGCCAGCAGCTTAGAAAGCCTTGGCTACACCTTC
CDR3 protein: CASSLESLGYTF

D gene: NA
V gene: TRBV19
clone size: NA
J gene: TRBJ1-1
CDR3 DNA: TGTGCCAGTAGGCCCTCAGGGTCCCAAAGGGGAGCTTTCTTT
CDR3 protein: CASRPSGSQRGAFF

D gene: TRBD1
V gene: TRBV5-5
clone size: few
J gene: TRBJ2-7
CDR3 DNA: TGTGCCAGCAGCAAGGGACAGGGGTCCTACGAGCAGTACTTC
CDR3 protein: CASSKGQGSYEQYF

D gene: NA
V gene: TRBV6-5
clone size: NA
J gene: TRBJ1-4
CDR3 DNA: TGTGCCAGCAGTTCGCTCGGGGCAAAGATCGGAAAACTGTTTTTT
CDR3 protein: CASSSLGAKIGKLFF

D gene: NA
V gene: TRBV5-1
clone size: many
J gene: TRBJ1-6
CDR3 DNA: TGCGCCAGCAGCTTTAGGACATCTAACTCACCCCTCCACTTT
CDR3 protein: CASSFRTSNSPLHF

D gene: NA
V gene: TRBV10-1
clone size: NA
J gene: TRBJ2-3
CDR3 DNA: TGCGCCAGCAAGGAGAGGGCGTCTAGCACAGATACGCAGTATTTT
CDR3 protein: CASKERASSTDTQYF

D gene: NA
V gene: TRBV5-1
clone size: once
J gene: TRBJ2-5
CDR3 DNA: TGCGCCAGCAGCTTGAGAGGGGTAATGGAGACCCAGTACTTC
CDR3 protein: CASSLRGVMETQYF

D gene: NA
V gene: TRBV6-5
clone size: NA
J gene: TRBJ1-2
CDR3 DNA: TGTGCCAGCAGCCCGGGACACTCTATCTGCACCTTC
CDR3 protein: CASSPGHSICTF

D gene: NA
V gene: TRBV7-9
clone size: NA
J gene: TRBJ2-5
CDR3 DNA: TGTGCCAGCAGCCCCCCCCCTCCTTTGATGGGCCAGTACTTC
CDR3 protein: CASSPPPPLMGQYF

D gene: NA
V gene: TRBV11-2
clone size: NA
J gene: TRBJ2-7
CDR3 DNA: TGTGCCAGCAGTTCGCAAGTCTCCTACGAGCAGTACTTC
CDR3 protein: CASSSQVSYEQYF

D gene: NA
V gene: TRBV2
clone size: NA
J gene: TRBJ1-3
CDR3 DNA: TGTGCCAGCAACCCGCTCTCTGGAAACACCATATATTTT
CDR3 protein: CASNPLSGNTIYF

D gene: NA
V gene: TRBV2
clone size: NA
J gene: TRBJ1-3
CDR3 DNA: TGTGCCAGCAGTACGGACAGTAAACACACCATATATTTT
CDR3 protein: CASSTDSKHTIYF

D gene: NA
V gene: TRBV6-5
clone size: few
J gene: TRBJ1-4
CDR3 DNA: TGTGCCAGCAGTCGCAGGGAGGGCCTTGAAAAACTGTTTTTT
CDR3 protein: CASSRREGLEKLFF

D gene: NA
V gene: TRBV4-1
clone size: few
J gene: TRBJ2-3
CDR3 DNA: TGCGCCAGCAGTTTTGGGGGCCCAGGAGATACGCAGTATTTT
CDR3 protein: CASSFGGPGDTQYF

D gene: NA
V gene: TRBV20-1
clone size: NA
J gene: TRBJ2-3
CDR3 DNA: TGCAGTGCTAGGATGGGGGATACGCAGTATTTT
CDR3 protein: CSARMGDTQYF

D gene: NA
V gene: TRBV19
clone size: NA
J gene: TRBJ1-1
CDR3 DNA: TGTGCCAGTAGTATAGATGCCCAGGGAGCGAACACTGAAGCTTTCTTT
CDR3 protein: CASSIDAQGANTEAFF

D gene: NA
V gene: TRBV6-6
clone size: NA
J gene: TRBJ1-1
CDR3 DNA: TGTGCCAGCAGTTACTCGGACATAAACACTGAAGCTTTCTTT
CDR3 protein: CASSYSDINTEAFF

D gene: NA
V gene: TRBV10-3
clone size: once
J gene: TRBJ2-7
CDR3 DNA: TGTGCCATCAGCGGAGATCCCTACGAGCAGTACTTC
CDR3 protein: CAISGDPYEQYF

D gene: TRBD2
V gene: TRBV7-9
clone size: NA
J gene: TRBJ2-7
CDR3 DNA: TGTGCCAGCAGCTCACTAGCGGGGGGGTCCCCTCGGGACGAGCAGTACTTC
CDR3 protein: CASSSLAGGSPRDEQYF

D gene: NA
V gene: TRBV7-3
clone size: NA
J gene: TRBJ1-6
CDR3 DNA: TGTGCCAGCAGCTTAACGGGAGGGGATTCACCCCTCCACTTT
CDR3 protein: CASSLTGGDSPLHF

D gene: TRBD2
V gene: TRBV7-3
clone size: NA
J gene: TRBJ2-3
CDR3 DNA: TGTGCCAGCAGCCTAAATGGACTAGCGGGAGAAGATACGCAGTATTTT
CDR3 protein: CASSLNGLAGEDTQYF

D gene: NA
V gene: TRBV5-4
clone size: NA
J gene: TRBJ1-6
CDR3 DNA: TGTGCCAGCAGCTTGAGTCAGGTGAATTCACCCCTCCACTTT
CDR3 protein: CASSLSQVNSPLHF

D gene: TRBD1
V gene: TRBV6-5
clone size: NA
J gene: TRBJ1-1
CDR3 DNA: TGTGCCAGCAGGCGGGACAGGGGGACGAACACTGAAGCTTTCTTT
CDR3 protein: CASRRDRGTNTEAFF

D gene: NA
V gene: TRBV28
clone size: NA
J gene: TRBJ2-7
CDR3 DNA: TGTGCCAGCAGTTTACTTTTATCCGATTACTACGAGCAGTACTTC
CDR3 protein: CASSLLLSDYYEQYF

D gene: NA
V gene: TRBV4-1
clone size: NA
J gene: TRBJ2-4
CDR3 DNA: TGCGCCAGCAGCCAAGATGTCATTCAGTACTTC
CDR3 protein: CASSQDVIQYF

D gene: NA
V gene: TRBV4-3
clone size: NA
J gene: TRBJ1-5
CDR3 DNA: TGCGCCAGCAGCCAAGACAATCTATATAGCAATCAGCCCCAGCATTTT
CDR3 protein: CASSQDNLYSNQPQHF

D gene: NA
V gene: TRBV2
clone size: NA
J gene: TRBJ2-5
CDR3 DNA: TGTGCCAGTACAAATCAAGAGACCCAGTACTTC
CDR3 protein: CASTNQETQYF

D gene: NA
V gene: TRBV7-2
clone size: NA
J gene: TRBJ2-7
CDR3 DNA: TGTGCCAGCAGCCCCCAGACAGGCGCTCCTCCCTACGAGCAGTACTTC
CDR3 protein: CASSPQTGAPPYEQYF

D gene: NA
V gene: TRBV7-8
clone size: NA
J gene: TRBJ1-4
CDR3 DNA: TGTGCCAGCAGCTCGAATACGGTGGCAACTAATGAAAAACTGTTTTTT
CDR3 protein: CASSSNTVATNEKLFF

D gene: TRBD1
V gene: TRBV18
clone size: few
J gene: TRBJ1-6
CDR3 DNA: TGTGCCAGCTCAGCGGACAGGGAGTTACCCCTCCACTTT
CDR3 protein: CASSADRELPLHF

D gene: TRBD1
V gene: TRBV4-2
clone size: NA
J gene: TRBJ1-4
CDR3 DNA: TGTGCCAGCAGCCGACAGGGATCAACTAATGAAAAACTGTTTTTT
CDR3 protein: CASSRQGSTNEKLFF

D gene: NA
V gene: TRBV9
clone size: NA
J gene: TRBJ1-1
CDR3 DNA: TGTGCCAGCAGCCCCCCTGGGGGGCACACTGAAGCTTTCTTT
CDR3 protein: CASSPPGGHTEAFF